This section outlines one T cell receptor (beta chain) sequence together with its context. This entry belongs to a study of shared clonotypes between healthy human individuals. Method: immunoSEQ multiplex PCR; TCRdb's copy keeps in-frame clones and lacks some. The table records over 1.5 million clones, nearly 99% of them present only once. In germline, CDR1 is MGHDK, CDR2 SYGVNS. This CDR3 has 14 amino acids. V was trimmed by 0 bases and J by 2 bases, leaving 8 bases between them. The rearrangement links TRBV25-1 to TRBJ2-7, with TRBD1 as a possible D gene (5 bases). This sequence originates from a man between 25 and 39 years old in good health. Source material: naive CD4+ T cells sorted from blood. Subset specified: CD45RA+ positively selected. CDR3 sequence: CASSEYTGTYEQYF. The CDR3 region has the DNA TGTGCCAGCAGTGAATATACAGGCACCTACGAGCAGTACTTC.